This T cell receptor beta chain was recovered during a study of response to subunit inactivated influenza vaccine. Study-level findings and limits: The authors suggested that every seasonal influenza vaccination recruits few new T cells.

Trimming removed 0 bases from V and 4 bases from J; junction bases left unmatched: 6. The CDR3 totals 16 residues. In germline, CDR1 is DFQATT, CDR2 SNEGSKA (reference sequence). From the RT-PCR reads, TCRdb called clonotypes with MiXCR, one entry per CDR3 protein. The sample gives just over 300,000 distinct CDR3 sequences, roughly 22% of which show up once; 10% is in the top ten. With respect to this clonotype: The antigen remains undetermined.

The origin of this receptor is a man in his fifties or sixties who received an inactivated influenza vaccine. The chain combines TRBV20-1 with TRBJ2-2; 9 nucleotides match TRBD2. The sample was PBMCs from blood, taken about 19 months after vaccination. CDR3 in DNA: TGCAGTGCTAGAGATCTTAGCGGGAGTGCCACCGGGGAGCTGTTTTTT. Amino acid sequence: CSARDLSGSATGELFF.